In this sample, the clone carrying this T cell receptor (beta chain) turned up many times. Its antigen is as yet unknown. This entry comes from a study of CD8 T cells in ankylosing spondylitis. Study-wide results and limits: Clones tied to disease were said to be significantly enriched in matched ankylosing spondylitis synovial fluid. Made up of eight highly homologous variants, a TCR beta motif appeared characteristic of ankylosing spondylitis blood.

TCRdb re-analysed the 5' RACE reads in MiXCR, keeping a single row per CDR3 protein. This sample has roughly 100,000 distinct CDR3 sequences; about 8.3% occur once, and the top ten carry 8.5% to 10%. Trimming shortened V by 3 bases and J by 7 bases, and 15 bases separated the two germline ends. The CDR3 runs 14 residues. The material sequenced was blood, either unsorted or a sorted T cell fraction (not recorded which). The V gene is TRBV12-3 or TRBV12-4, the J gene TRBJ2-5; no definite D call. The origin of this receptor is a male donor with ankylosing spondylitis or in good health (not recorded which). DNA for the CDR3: TGTGCCAGCAGTTTGCTCGTGGGCCGCCGGACCCAGTACTTC. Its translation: CASSLLVGRRTQYF.